Listed below are T cell receptor beta chains from one sample, sequenced in a study of CD8 T cells in ankylosing spondylitis. TCRdb ran MiXCR on the 5' RACE reads and lists one entry per CDR3 protein. Among more than 400,000 distinct CDR3 sequences listed, about 5.7% were seen once. The sample was blood, either unsorted or a sorted T cell fraction (not recorded which). The receptor source for this set is a male donor with ankylosing spondylitis. Both conserved end residues are part of each CDR3. A D gene is named only where the DNA matches it firmly. Not every row has a clone size; where given, it reads once, few, many or a size class.

j_call: TRBJ2-1; cdr3_length: 18; clone_size: many; v_call: TRBV4-3; d_call: TRBD2; cdr3_nt: TGCGCCAGCAGTCTATACCCGGGACTAGCGGGCGGTTACAATGAGCAGTTCTTC; cdr3_aa: CASSLYPGLAGGYNEQFF
j_call: TRBJ1-2; cdr3_length: 11; clone_size: many; v_call: TRBV24-1; d_call: -; cdr3_nt: TGTGCCACCAGTGATGAAGCTGGCTACACCTTC; cdr3_aa: CATSDEAGYTF
j_call: TRBJ1-2; cdr3_length: 12; clone_size: many; v_call: TRBV12-3/TRBV12-4; d_call: -; cdr3_nt: TGTGCCAGCAGTTTACCGGGTTATGGCTACACCTTC; cdr3_aa: CASSLPGYGYTF
j_call: TRBJ1-3; cdr3_length: 15; clone_size: -; v_call: TRBV24-1; d_call: -; cdr3_nt: TGTGCCACCAGTGACTCTAGGAGCTCTGGAAACACCATATATTTT; cdr3_aa: CATSDSRSSGNTIYF
j_call: TRBJ2-3; cdr3_length: 13; clone_size: -; v_call: TRBV21-1; d_call: -; cdr3_nt: TGTGCCAGCAGCAAAGAGGGGGCGGATACGCAGTATTTT; cdr3_aa: CASSKEGADTQYF
j_call: TRBJ2-5; cdr3_length: 14; clone_size: -; v_call: TRBV3-1; d_call: TRBD2; cdr3_nt: TGTGCCAGCAGCCCTTCGACTAGCAGAGAGACCCAGTACTTC; cdr3_aa: CASSPSTSRETQYF
j_call: TRBJ2-3; cdr3_length: 13; clone_size: many; v_call: TRBV20-1; d_call: -; cdr3_nt: TGCAGTGCTAGGGAACTCCTCACAGATACGCAGTATTTT; cdr3_aa: CSARELLTDTQYF
j_call: TRBJ2-5; cdr3_length: 15; clone_size: -; v_call: TRBV18; d_call: -; cdr3_nt: TGTGCCAGCTCACCACCGCGGCAGGGAGGAGAGACCCAGTACTTC; cdr3_aa: CASSPPRQGGETQYF
j_call: TRBJ2-7; cdr3_length: 12; clone_size: many; v_call: TRBV20-1; d_call: -; cdr3_nt: TGCAGTGCCCACCCTAGCTCCTACGAGCAGTACTTC; cdr3_aa: CSAHPSSYEQYF
j_call: TRBJ2-5; cdr3_length: 17; clone_size: few; v_call: TRBV11-1; d_call: TRBD1; cdr3_nt: TGTGCCAGCAGCTCGGGACAGGGGGCCTTCGGGCGGAAGACCCAGTACTTC; cdr3_aa: CASSSGQGAFGRKTQYF
j_call: TRBJ2-1; cdr3_length: 19; clone_size: many; v_call: TRBV7-8; d_call: TRBD2; cdr3_nt: TGTGCCAGCAGCTTAGCGCAAGAACTAGCGGGTAGCTCCTACAATGAGCAGTTCTTC; cdr3_aa: CASSLAQELAGSSYNEQFF
j_call: TRBJ2-3; cdr3_length: 15; clone_size: -; v_call: TRBV12-3/TRBV12-4; d_call: TRBD2; cdr3_nt: TGTGCCAGCAGTTACGCGGGGGGAACGATGGATACGCAGTATTTT; cdr3_aa: CASSYAGGTMDTQYF
j_call: TRBJ2-1; cdr3_length: 11; clone_size: many; v_call: TRBV24-1; d_call: -; cdr3_nt: TGTGCCACCAGTGAGATAAATGAGCAGTTCTTC; cdr3_aa: CATSEINEQFF
j_call: TRBJ2-7; cdr3_length: 16; clone_size: many; v_call: TRBV9; d_call: TRBD2; cdr3_nt: TGTGCCAGCAGCGTAGGAGGACTAGCGGAGACCTACGAGCAGTACTTC; cdr3_aa: CASSVGGLAETYEQYF
j_call: TRBJ1-2; cdr3_length: 16; clone_size: many; v_call: TRBV7-9; d_call: TRBD1; cdr3_nt: TGTGCCAGCAGCTTTTCTTCCGGGACAGCCTACTATGGCTACACCTTC; cdr3_aa: CASSFSSGTAYYGYTF
j_call: TRBJ1-2; cdr3_length: 16; clone_size: many; v_call: TRBV5-5; d_call: TRBD1; cdr3_nt: TGTGCCAGCAGCCCTCGGGAGACAGGGTGGTTTCATGGCTACACCTTC; cdr3_aa: CASSPRETGWFHGYTF
j_call: TRBJ2-1; cdr3_length: 15; clone_size: many; v_call: TRBV4-2; d_call: -; cdr3_nt: TGTGCCAGCAGCCAAGATCGCAATGGCGACAATGAGCAGTTCTTC; cdr3_aa: CASSQDRNGDNEQFF
j_call: TRBJ2-7; cdr3_length: 14; clone_size: many; v_call: TRBV28; d_call: -; cdr3_nt: TGTGCCAGCAGTCCCGGGACGGTAGCCTACGAGCAGTACTTC; cdr3_aa: CASSPGTVAYEQYF
j_call: TRBJ1-6; cdr3_length: 14; clone_size: many; v_call: TRBV7-2; d_call: -; cdr3_nt: TGTGCCAGCAGCTTAGTTGGCAGAAATTCACCCCTCCACTTT; cdr3_aa: CASSLVGRNSPLHF
j_call: TRBJ1-1; cdr3_length: 14; clone_size: many; v_call: TRBV7-9; d_call: -; cdr3_nt: TGTGCCAGCAGCGCCGCTCTCTCGAACACTGAAGCTTTCTTT; cdr3_aa: CASSAALSNTEAFF